This T cell receptor (beta chain) derives from a study of T cells after yellow fever vaccination. About the study: The SMART-Seq v4 Ultra Low Input method served to prepare the low-cell-number fractions. Study observations and caveats: Re-detected after boosting: most primary clones, approximately 97% of CD4 and about 85% of CD8.

The CDR3 is made up of 12 amino acids. Trimming removed 2 bases at V and 3 bases at J, with 4 bases between. Germline CDR1 is SGHAT and CDR2 is FQNNGV. Each CDR3 protein is one row after TCRdb ran MiXCR on the 5' RACE reads. Of around 310,000 distinct CDR3 sequences in the sample, 3% to 4.5% were seen once. Of note for this clonotype: As yet, its antigen is unknown.

J is TRBJ1-1 and V is TRBV11-2; D unclear. The sequence was obtained from a young man who received the YFV17D yellow fever vaccine. The sample was PBMCs, taken 5 days after the yellow fever booster vaccination. The CDR3, as DNA: TGTGCCAGCAGCTTAATCCACACTGAAGCTTTCTTT. Translated, it gives CASSLIHTEAFF.